A single TCR beta chain is shown here with its context. Its antigen remains unknown. The sample originates from a study of cytomegalovirus exposure and HLA in healthy donors. The PCR used 60 Vbeta and 13 Jbeta primers. As originally analysed: In a later analysis, 60 million to 90 million unique TCR beta chains included roughly 11 million shared by two or more donors. The method was immunoSEQ multiplex PCR; TCRdb's version includes in-frame clones alone and lacks a portion of them. V, J and clone size are those of that table, while D and trimming were read from the DNA. The sample lists some 180,000 clones, 65% to 90% occurring once. The CDR3 covers 14 residues. CDR1 LNHNV and CDR2 YYDKDF come from the germline V gene (reference sequence). V lost 5 bases to trimming and J lost 0 bases, with 11 bases between them. General study results and limits: Generally TCR sequences proved uncommon, though certain public TCRs appeared in numerous donors.

The V call is TRBV15, the J call TRBJ2-7, with D tentatively TRBD1 (6 bases). The sequenced material came from PBMCs. The receptor was derived from a male donor in good health and CMV-seronegative. The CDR3 DNA reads TGTGCCACCAGCCGGGACATAAGCTCCTACGAGCAGTACTTC. This gives the protein CATSRDISSYEQYF.